The 15 T cell receptor beta chains presented below share a single source sample, sequenced in a study of blood T cells in healthy people across ages. Together with a sample-barcoded 5' primer, a J-beta primer mix was included in a second PCR lasting 7 to 11 cycles. Using its own MiXCR run on the 5' RACE reads, TCRdb lists one record per CDR3 protein. The data show more than 700,000 distinct CDR3 sequences, roughly 50% seen once. The sample was blood. These receptors all come from a man older than 75 in good health.

This clonotype appeared a few times. The chain employs TRBV27 and TRBJ2-1; 8 bases are shared with TRBD2. The trim removed 4 bases at V and 7 bases at J, leaving 12 bases unmatched. CDR1 is MNHEY, CDR2 SMNVEV, per germline (reference sequence). This CDR3 contains 16 residues. The CDR3 region is CASSYPAGGYLNEQFF. CDR3 nucleotide sequence: TGTGCCAGCAGTTATCCTGCGGGGGGCTATCTTAATGAGCAGTTCTTC.

This chain uses TRBV2 with TRBJ2-4; D gene uncertain. Germline V gene lookup returns CDR1 SNHLY and CDR2 FYNNEI. V lost 0 bases to trimming and J lost 13 bases, with 10 bases between them. This CDR3 comprises 12 residues. The CDR3 nucleotides are TGTGCCAGCAGTGAAGCTGGCGCTTCCCAGTACTTC. It translates to CASSEAGASQYF.

This clonotype was recorded many times. The rearrangement links TRBV9 to TRBJ2-1; 9 positions agree with TRBD2. The CDR3 is made up of 15 amino acids. Per germline, CDR1 SGDLS and CDR2 YYNGEE. J gave up 6 bases and V 2 bases, and 6 bases lay outside the gene matches. CDR3 loop: CASSVSGSPINEQFF. CDR3 DNA sequence: TGTGCCAGCAGCGTTAGCGGGAGCCCAATCAATGAGCAGTTCTTC.

This clonotype was recorded a few times. The rearrangement links TRBV7-2 to TRBJ2-7; D gene unclear. V lost 1 base and J 4 bases, leaving 11 bases between the germline ends. This CDR3 contains 14 residues. Per germline, CDR1 SGHTA and CDR2 FQGNSA. The CDR3 nucleotides are TGTGCCAGCAGCTTAGAGAGGACCTTGTACGAGCAGTACTTC. This gives the protein CASSLERTLYEQYF.

This clonotype was detected a few times. A much larger clone lies one base from this, so it may be a read error. This rearrangement joins TRBV4-2 to TRBJ2-1; 11 positions agree with TRBD2. This CDR3 comprises 14 residues. The germline V gene has CDR1 LGHNA and CDR2 YNFKEQ. V trimming: 1 base; J trimming: 10 bases; junction bases outside the gene matches: 3. The CDR3 here is CASSQVSGREEQFF. The CDR3 DNA reads as TGTGCCAGCAGCCAAGTTAGCGGGAGGGAGGAGCAGTTCTTC.

The rearrangement joins TRBV2 to TRBJ2-5; D is unresolved. The CDR3 is 14 residues long. Trimming left V 3 bases short and J 6 bases short, with 14 bases between. Germline values: CDR1 SNHLY, CDR2 FYNNEI. In DNA, the CDR3 is TGTGCCAGCAGTGATATCCTTCAGGCACAGACCCAGTACTTC. Its translation: CASSDILQAQTQYF.

This chain links TRBV5-5 with TRBJ1-5, with 9 bases matching TRBD1. The CDR3 covers 16 residues. Germline loops: CDR1 SGHKS, CDR2 YYEKEE (reference sequence). V was pared by 3 bases and J by 2 bases, with 6 bases of the junction left unmatched. The DNA for the CDR3 is TGTGCCAGCAGCTGGGGACAGGGTATCGGCAATCAGCCCCAGCATTTT. Translated, it gives CASSWGQGIGNQPQHF.

This chain uses TRBV2 with TRBJ2-1; TRBD2 matches 14 bases. The CDR3 extends over 15 amino acids. After removal of 5 bases from V and 9 bases from J, the junction contained 6 bases not matched to a gene. Germline V gene data show CDR1 as SNHLY and CDR2 as FYNNEI. CDR3 in DNA: TGTGCCAGCAGTTCCGGGACTAGCGGGGGCGTTGAGCAGTTCTTC. Protein sequence: CASSSGTSGGVEQFF.

The gene calls are TRBV4-1 and TRBJ1-2, with TRBD1 as a possible D gene (5 bases). The length of the CDR3 is 16 residues. Germline V gives CDR1 MGHRA, CDR2 YSYEKL. The V end was cut by 4 bases, the J end by 1 base, with 16 bases between. This CDR3 is CASSLAQGPFNYGYTF. The CDR3, as DNA: TGCGCCAGCAGCCTGGCCCAGGGCCCTTTTAACTATGGCTACACCTTC.

The CDR3 DNA reads as TGTGCCAGCAGCGGGGACCCCCGCAGCTACACCTTC. This translates into CASSGDPRSYTF. The chain links TRBV5-6 to TRBJ1-2, with D perhaps TRBD1 (5 bases). Germline V lookup: CDR1 SGHDT, CDR2 YYEEEE. This CDR3 comprises 12 residues. Trimming pared 4 bases from V and 9 bases from J, leaving 13 bases between. Complete variable domain (other parts from reference TRBV5-6 and TRBJ1-2): DAGVTQSPTHLIKTRGQQVTLRCSPKSGHDTVSWYQQALGQGPQFIFQYYEEEERQRGNFPDRFSGHQFPNYSSELNVNALLLGDSALYLCASSGDPRSYTFGSGTRLTVV.

The rearrangement joins TRBV7-9 to TRBJ1-5; 8 bases line up with TRBD1. The trim removed 5 bases at V and 5 bases at J, leaving 5 bases unmatched. Germline V gene data show CDR1 as SEHNR and CDR2 as FQNEAQ (reference sequence). The CDR3 is 14 residues long. The CDR3 DNA reads as TGTGCCAGCAGCCGAACAGGGGGGGATCAGCCCCAGCATTTT. Its protein product is CASSRTGGDQPQHF.

This clonotype came up a few times. The chain recombines TRBV5-1 with TRBJ2-1; 8 bases map to TRBD2. The V segment lost 3 bases and the J segment 0 bases; nucleotides outside the gene matches: 8. The germline CDR1 and CDR2 sequences are SGHRS and YFSETQ. This CDR3 region has 17 residues. The CDR3 DNA sequence: TGCGCCAGCAGCTCCGGCGGGGGGCCTAGCTCCTACAATGAGCAGTTCTTC. Its protein is CASSSGGGPSSYNEQFF.

This chain joins TRBV27 and TRBJ2-7; 12 bases align to TRBD2. There are 17 residues in the CDR3. The germline gives CDR1 MNHEY, CDR2 SMNVEV (reference sequence). Trimming at V came to 3 bases and at J to 1 base, leaving 7 bases not matched to a gene. Here the CDR3 DNA reads TGTGCCAGCAGTTTTCTAGCGGGAGGGCCGGTGTCCTACGAGCAGTACTTC. The encoded protein is CASSFLAGGPVSYEQYF.

The chain uses TRBV5-1 and TRBJ1-4; D gene uncertain. This CDR3 region has 13 residues. Germline V gene data show CDR1 as SGHRS and CDR2 as YFSETQ. With 7 bases removed from V and 7 bases from J, the gap between germline ends came to 14 bases. In DNA form, the CDR3 reads TGCGCCAGCGGACGGGGTTGGGGTGAAAAACTGTTTTTT. Translating gives CASGRGWGEKLFF.

This clonotype was seen a handful of times. The chain uses TRBV7-2 and TRBJ2-1; D not certain. This CDR3 contains 16 residues. The V end was cut by 1 base, the J end by 4 bases, with 14 bases between. Germline V gene sequence: CDR1 SGHTA, CDR2 FQGNSA. CDR3 sequence reads: CASSLVSAGLYNEQFF. In DNA form, the CDR3 reads TGTGCCAGCAGCTTAGTTTCGGCAGGATTGTACAATGAGCAGTTCTTC.